The 32 T cell receptor beta chains presented below share a single source sample, sequenced in a study of post-analysis software for immune sequencing data. No antigens are known for them. Every TCR beta cDNA library bore unique molecular identifiers. From the PCR reads, TCRdb called clonotypes with MiXCR, one entry per CDR3 protein. The sample records approximately 730,000 distinct CDR3 sequences, more than 45% being singletons. General study findings and limits: Roughly 5 TRBV segments were significantly more frequent in patients than in controls. TRBV5-6, TRBV5-1 and TRBV20-1 were among these segments.

The sample consisted of blood. Every receptor here comes from a girl between 10 and 17 years old with multiple sclerosis.

This clonotype has more than one count but fewer than ten. J is TRBJ1-2 and V is TRBV4-1; a weak D match, TRBD1 (5 bases). The CDR3 loop spans 16 amino acids. Trimming took 0 bases from V and 4 from J, leaving 15 bases between them. Germline V CDR1 and CDR2: MGHRA, YSYEKL. The CDR3 DNA follows: TGCGCCAGCAGCCAAGACGGGGACGGGGAACTCTATGGCTACACCTTC. Translated, it gives CASSQDGDGELYGYTF.

Details on this clonotype: The junction departs from germline at one end; a sequencing error may be responsible. This chain uses TRBV6-5 with TRBJ2-1; D may be TRBD2 (5 bases). In germline, CDR1 is MNHEY, CDR2 SVGAGI. The CDR3 extends over 15 amino acids. CDR3 amino acids: CASKQRAGSFNERFF. The CDR3 DNA follows: TGTGCCAGCAAACAGCGTGCGGGTTCCTTCAATGAGCGGTTCTTC.

The chain recombines TRBV7-8 with TRBJ2-3; D is perhaps TRBD2 (5 bases). The germline V and J ends were trimmed by 3 bases and 1 base, with 26 bases remaining between them. This CDR3 region has 20 residues. Germline V CDR1 and CDR2: SGHVS, FQNEAQ. The CDR3 protein is CASSFQEDPTVFPGTDTQYF. CDR3 sequence (DNA): TGTGCCAGCAGCTTCCAGGAGGACCCGACGGTGTTTCCTGGCACAGATACGCAGTATTTT.

The gene calls are TRBV20-1 and TRBJ2-5; the D gene is possibly TRBD2 (7 bases). V gave up 3 bases and J gave up 4 bases, with 18 bases separating them. Germline V lookup: CDR1 DFQATT, CDR2 SNEGSKA (reference sequence). This CDR3 region has 15 residues. CDR3 protein: CSASRPSGGGETQYF. The CDR3 nucleotides read TGCAGTGCTAGTCGACCTAGCGGAGGGGGAGAGACCCAGTACTTC.

This clonotype appeared a few times. The J gene is TRBJ2-5, the V gene TRBV7-2, with 9 bases identical to TRBD2. The CDR3 length is 18 residues. Germline V gene data show CDR1 as SGHTA and CDR2 as FQGNSA. J lost 2 bases, V lost 1 base, and 11 bases had no gene match. The CDR3 region is CASSLGAGSGSFQETQYF. CDR3 coding DNA: TGTGCCAGCAGCTTAGGGGCGGGTAGCGGGAGTTTTCAAGAGACCCAGTACTTC.

The CDR3 nucleotides read TGTGCCACCAGCAGACAAGCGGGAGGTGGGGAGACCCAGTACTTC. Its protein is CATSRQAGGGETQYF. The chain uses TRBV15 and TRBJ2-7, with 9 bases fitting TRBD2. The J call may not be correct, given that the DNA end is closer to TRBJ2-5. The CDR3 runs to 15 residues. Germline V lookup: CDR1 LNHNV, CDR2 YYDKDF (reference sequence).

V is TRBV6-6 and J is TRBJ1-1; D gene unclear. CDR1 and CDR2 (germline): MNHNY, SVGAGI (reference sequence). The ends were cut back, 2 bases at V and 8 bases at J, with 24 bases in the middle. The CDR3 covers 17 residues. For the CDR3, the DNA is TGTGCCAGCAGTTACACGCCACTTGAGGATCTTGAGTCGGAAGCTTTCTTT. Its translation: CASSYTPLEDLESEAFF.

This chain connects TRBV6-2 or TRBV6-3 to TRBJ1-1; no clear D. Trimming took 5 bases from V and 7 from J, leaving 14 bases between them. From germline, CDR1 is MNHEY and CDR2 SVGEGT. This CDR3 spans 13 amino acids. The CDR3 nucleotides read TGTGCCAGCAGTCTCCGGTTGGAGGGTGAAGCTTTCTTT. Translated, it gives CASSLRLEGEAFF.

This chain links TRBV5-1 with TRBJ2-3; 7 bases match TRBD2. The germline CDR1 and CDR2 sequences are SGHRS and YFSETQ. The J segment lost 4 bases and the V segment lost 1 base, leaving 3 bases of the junction unmatched. The length of the CDR3 is 14 residues. In DNA form, the CDR3 reads TGCGCCAGCAGCTTGAGGCTAGCGGCAGATACGCAGTATTTT. Translating it yields CASSLRLAADTQYF.

The V gene is TRBV20-1, the J gene TRBJ2-1; TRBD2 agrees at 9 bases. The CDR3 runs to 18 residues. V lost 6 bases, J lost 0 bases, and 15 bases stayed unmatched. Germline V gives CDR1 DFQATT, CDR2 SNEGSKA (reference sequence). DNA of the CDR3: TGCAGTGCGCGTACCTCGCGACTAGCGGAAAACTCCTACAATGAGCAGTTCTTC. It codes for CSARTSRLAENSYNEQFF.

The rearrangement joins TRBV7-3 to TRBJ2-3; TRBD2 matches 8 bases. Trimming removed 4 bases from V and 5 bases from J; junction bases left unmatched: 8. The CDR3 spans 15 residues. Germline assignment: CDR1 SGHTA and CDR2 FQGTGA. The CDR3 nucleotides are TGTGCCAGCAGCTCGACGGGAGGGCAGGGAGATACGCAGTATTTT. This codes for CASSSTGGQGDTQYF.

This clonotype has just one count. The rearrangement joins TRBV7-9 to TRBJ1-1; a weak D match, TRBD1 (6 bases). The CDR3 has 15 amino acids. CDR1 and CDR2 (germline): SEHNR, FQNEAQ (reference sequence). V lost 5 bases and J 4 bases, leaving 17 bases between the germline ends. The CDR3 DNA is TGTGCCAGCAGCCCGCTTATCAGGGGAACCACTGAAGCTTTCTTT. Translating it yields CASSPLIRGTTEAFF.

This chain links TRBV20-1 with TRBJ2-7; TRBD1 agrees at 7 bases. With the DNA end fitting TRBJ2-4 better, the J assignment may be wrong. The CDR3 is 19 amino acids. Germline lookup yields CDR1 DFQATT and CDR2 SNEGSKA (reference sequence). DNA of the CDR3: TGCAGTGCTACCAAGGGAAAGGGGTGGACAGGCTCATCTAAAAACATTCAGTACTTC. Protein: CSATKGKGWTGSSKNIQYF.

This CDR3 is CASSPEGYNEQFF. In DNA form, the CDR3 reads TGTGCCAGCAGCCCCGAGGGTTACAATGAGCAGTTCTTC. This sequence joins TRBV4-2 and TRBJ2-1; perhaps TRBD2 as D (5 bases). Germline lookup yields CDR1 LGHNA and CDR2 YNFKEQ. Trimming took 4 bases from V and 4 from J, leaving 8 bases between them. This CDR3 region has 13 residues.

This clonotype occurred once. The V call is TRBV7-9, the J call TRBJ1-2; TRBD1 matches 7 bases. The V gene end was trimmed by 1 base and the J gene end by 3 bases; junction bases not matched to a gene: 11. The germline V gene encodes CDR1 SEHNR and CDR2 FQNEAQ (reference sequence). The length of the CDR3 is 17 residues. The CDR3 sequence: CASSLVGGGGADYGYTF. The CDR3 coding sequence is TGTGCCAGCAGCTTAGTTGGGGGAGGGGGCGCCGACTATGGCTACACCTTC.

This sequence joins TRBV5-1 and TRBJ2-7; D remains unclear. Germline-derived CDR1 and CDR2 are SGHRS and YFSETQ. V was shortened by 4 bases and J by 6 bases, with 14 bases between the two germline ends. CDR3 length equals 13 residues. CDR3 DNA: TGCGCCAGCAGCATCCGGGCCGCATCCGAGCAGTACTTC. This encodes CASSIRAASEQYF.

This clonotype was picked up one time. This chain uses TRBV5-6 with TRBJ2-6, with D perhaps TRBD1 (6 bases). Germline loops: CDR1 SGHDT, CDR2 YYEEEE. V was pared by 1 base and J by 0 bases, with 11 bases between. The CDR3 totals 17 residues. CDR3: CASSLPGQSSGANVLTF. The CDR3 DNA is TGTGCCAGCAGCTTGCCGGGACAAAGCTCTGGGGCCAACGTCCTGACTTTC. Variable domain in full (rest from reference TRBV5-6 and TRBJ2-6): DAGVTQSPTHLIKTRGQQVTLRCSPKSGHDTVSWYQQALGQGPQFIFQYYEEEERQRGNFPDRFSGHQFPNYSSELNVNALLLGDSALYLCASSLPGQSSGANVLTFGAGSRLTVL.

The chain recombines TRBV28 with TRBJ1-1; possible D gene TRBD1, 5 bases. Trimming removed 6 bases at V and 6 bases at J, with 11 bases between. CDR3 length: 12 amino acids. Germline CDR1 reads MDHEN; CDR2 reads SYDVKM. The CDR3 loop is CASSIGGAEAFF. In DNA form, the CDR3 reads TGTGCCAGCAGCATAGGAGGGGCTGAAGCTTTCTTT.

This sequence joins TRBV7-2 and TRBJ2-3; no definite D call. The CDR3 sequence is 16 residues long. V lost 5 bases and J lost 5, with 20 bases in between. Germline V gene lookup returns CDR1 SGHTA and CDR2 FQGNSA. The CDR3 sequence: CASSPAQSGLGDTQYF. CDR3 nucleotides: TGTGCCAGCAGCCCCGCCCAGTCTGGCTTGGGAGATACGCAGTATTTT.

This clonotype turned up a few times. V and J are TRBV6-5 and TRBJ1-5; TRBD1 agrees at 7 bases. The germline gives CDR1 MNHEY, CDR2 SVGAGI. The CDR3 runs 13 residues. V lost 6 bases and J lost 7; bases outside the gene matches: 6. CDR3 coding DNA: TGTGCCAGCAGCCAGGACAGGAGGCAGCCCCAGCATTTT. Translating gives CASSQDRRQPQHF.

The rearrangement joins TRBV5-1 to TRBJ2-7, with 12 bases fitting TRBD2. Losses at the gene ends were 0 bases for V and 0 bases for J; bases not matched to a gene: 4. Germline loops: CDR1 SGHRS, CDR2 YFSETQ. CDR3 length equals 17 residues. The CDR3 nucleotides are TGCGCCAGCAGCTTGGCGGGACTAGCGGGCCTCTCCTACGAGCAGTACTTC. Amino acid sequence: CASSLAGLAGLSYEQYF.

The chain joins TRBV6-1 to TRBJ2-7; 8 bases line up with TRBD2. This CDR3 has 15 amino acids. V lost 3 bases, J lost 3 bases, and 7 bases stayed unmatched. Germline CDR1 is MNHNS and CDR2 is SASEGT. CDR3 residues: CASSDEREILYEQYF. DNA of the CDR3: TGTGCCAGCAGTGACGAGCGGGAGATTCTCTACGAGCAGTACTTC.

This clonotype was seen a handful of times. The chain employs TRBV12-3 or TRBV12-4 and TRBJ2-1; D is perhaps TRBD1 or TRBD2 (5 bases each). The CDR3 is made up of 10 amino acids. Trimming removed 4 bases from V and 11 bases from J, with 6 bases in between. The CDR3 loop is CASSSGQQFF. CDR3 DNA: TGTGCCAGCAGTTCGGGGCAGCAGTTCTTC.

In its sample, this clonotype was seen many times. This chain connects TRBV20-1 to TRBJ2-1; 12 bases are a match to TRBD1. J lost 9 bases, V lost 1 base, and 7 bases had no gene match. The length of the CDR3 is 15 residues. Germline V CDR1 and CDR2: DFQATT, SNEGSKA (reference sequence). The CDR3 reads CSARGIGTGGTEQFF. The CDR3 DNA reads as TGCAGTGCTAGAGGCATCGGGACAGGGGGCACTGAGCAGTTCTTC.

V usage is TRBV6-5 and J usage is TRBJ2-7, with D hard to call. Trimming pared 7 bases from V and 1 base from J, leaving 11 bases between. The germline gives CDR1 MNHEY, CDR2 SVGAGI. The CDR3 runs to 13 residues. CDR3 region: CASMKAGSYEQYF. CDR3 coding DNA: TGTGCCAGCATGAAGGCAGGTTCCTACGAGCAGTACTTC.

This clonotype was observed a few times. The chain is built from TRBV7-9 and TRBJ1-2; 7 bases are shared with TRBD1. Germline V CDR1 and CDR2: SEHNR, FQNEAQ (reference sequence). With 5 bases clipped from V and 5 bases from J, the junction kept 5 bases outside the gene matches. The CDR3 extends over 13 amino acids. The CDR3 loop is CASSPRGAYGYTF. CDR3 sequence (DNA): TGTGCCAGCAGCCCCAGGGGGGCGTATGGCTACACCTTC.

This clonotype was counted a few times. The chain combines TRBV5-1 with TRBJ2-1; tentative D call: TRBD2 (5 bases). Germline V gene lookup returns CDR1 SGHRS and CDR2 YFSETQ. The CDR3 is 17 residues long. Between the trimmed V and J ends, which lost 4 bases and 5 bases, there was a span of 22 bases. The CDR3 DNA follows: TGCGCCAGCAGCCGTTGGGGTAACGGGGTGGGAAACAATGAGCAGTTCTTC. Its protein product is CASSRWGNGVGNNEQFF. The whole variable domain, remainder taken from reference TRBV5-1 and TRBJ2-1, is KAGVTQTPRYLIKTRGQQVTLSCSPISGHRSVSWYQQTPGQGLQFLFEYFSETQRNKGNFPGRFSGRQFSNSRSEMNVSTLELGDSALYLCASSRWGNGVGNNEQFFGPGTRLTVL.

CDR3 amino acids: CAWEDGPSYNEQFF. CDR3 sequence (DNA): TGTGCCTGGGAAGACGGGCCTTCCTACAATGAGCAGTTCTTC. The genes are TRBV30 and TRBJ2-1; unclear D gene. Germline CDR1 is GTSNPN and CDR2 is SVGIG (reference sequence). Trimming left V 5 bases short and J 1 base short, with 12 bases between. The CDR3 is made up of 14 amino acids.

This clonotype was counted a few times. The chain recombines TRBV12-3 or TRBV12-4 with TRBJ2-5; D might be TRBD1 (6 bases). CDR3 length: 15 residues. V lost 3 bases and J 11 bases, leaving 22 bases between the germline ends. This CDR3 reads CASSFTGNTGTGQYF. The CDR3 region has the DNA TGTGCCAGCAGTTTTACCGGGAATACAGGGACGGGGCAGTACTTC.

This clonotype was counted a few times. The V gene is TRBV5-5, the J gene TRBJ1-1; TRBD1 is a possible D gene (5 bases). Germline assignment: CDR1 SGHKS and CDR2 YYEKEE (reference sequence). Trimming removed 3 bases at V and 0 bases at J, with 9 bases between. The CDR3 contains 14 residues. CDR3 amino acids: CASSWGRLNTEAFF. The CDR3 DNA reads as TGTGCCAGCAGCTGGGGACGGTTGAACACTGAAGCTTTCTTT.

This chain connects TRBV7-9 to TRBJ1-2; possible D gene TRBD1, 6 bases. The CDR3 consists of 17 residues. V lost 1 base, J lost 0 bases, and 15 bases lay in between. CDR1 and CDR2 from the germline V gene are SEHNR and FQNEAQ (reference sequence). In DNA, the CDR3 is TGTGCCAGCAGCTTAGTCTCCAGGGGAAATGCTAACTATGGCTACACCTTC. Amino acids: CASSLVSRGNANYGYTF.

This clonotype was seen a few times. DNA of the CDR3: TGCGCCAGCAGCTTGTTACAGGGGTCTGGTGGCTACACCTTC. As protein: CASSLLQGSGGYTF. The rearrangement joins TRBV5-1 to TRBJ1-2; 7 bases are shared with TRBD1. The CDR3 consists of 14 residues. V lost 1 base to trimming and J lost 7 bases; unmatched junction nucleotides: 7. The germline CDR1 and CDR2 sequences are SGHRS and YFSETQ. The full variable domain, its missing parts supplied by reference TRBV5-1 and TRBJ1-2, is KAGVTQTPRYLIKTRGQQVTLSCSPISGHRSVSWYQQTPGQGLQFLFEYFSETQRNKGNFPGRFSGRQFSNSRSEMNVSTLELGDSALYLCASSLLQGSGGYTFGSGTRLTVV.